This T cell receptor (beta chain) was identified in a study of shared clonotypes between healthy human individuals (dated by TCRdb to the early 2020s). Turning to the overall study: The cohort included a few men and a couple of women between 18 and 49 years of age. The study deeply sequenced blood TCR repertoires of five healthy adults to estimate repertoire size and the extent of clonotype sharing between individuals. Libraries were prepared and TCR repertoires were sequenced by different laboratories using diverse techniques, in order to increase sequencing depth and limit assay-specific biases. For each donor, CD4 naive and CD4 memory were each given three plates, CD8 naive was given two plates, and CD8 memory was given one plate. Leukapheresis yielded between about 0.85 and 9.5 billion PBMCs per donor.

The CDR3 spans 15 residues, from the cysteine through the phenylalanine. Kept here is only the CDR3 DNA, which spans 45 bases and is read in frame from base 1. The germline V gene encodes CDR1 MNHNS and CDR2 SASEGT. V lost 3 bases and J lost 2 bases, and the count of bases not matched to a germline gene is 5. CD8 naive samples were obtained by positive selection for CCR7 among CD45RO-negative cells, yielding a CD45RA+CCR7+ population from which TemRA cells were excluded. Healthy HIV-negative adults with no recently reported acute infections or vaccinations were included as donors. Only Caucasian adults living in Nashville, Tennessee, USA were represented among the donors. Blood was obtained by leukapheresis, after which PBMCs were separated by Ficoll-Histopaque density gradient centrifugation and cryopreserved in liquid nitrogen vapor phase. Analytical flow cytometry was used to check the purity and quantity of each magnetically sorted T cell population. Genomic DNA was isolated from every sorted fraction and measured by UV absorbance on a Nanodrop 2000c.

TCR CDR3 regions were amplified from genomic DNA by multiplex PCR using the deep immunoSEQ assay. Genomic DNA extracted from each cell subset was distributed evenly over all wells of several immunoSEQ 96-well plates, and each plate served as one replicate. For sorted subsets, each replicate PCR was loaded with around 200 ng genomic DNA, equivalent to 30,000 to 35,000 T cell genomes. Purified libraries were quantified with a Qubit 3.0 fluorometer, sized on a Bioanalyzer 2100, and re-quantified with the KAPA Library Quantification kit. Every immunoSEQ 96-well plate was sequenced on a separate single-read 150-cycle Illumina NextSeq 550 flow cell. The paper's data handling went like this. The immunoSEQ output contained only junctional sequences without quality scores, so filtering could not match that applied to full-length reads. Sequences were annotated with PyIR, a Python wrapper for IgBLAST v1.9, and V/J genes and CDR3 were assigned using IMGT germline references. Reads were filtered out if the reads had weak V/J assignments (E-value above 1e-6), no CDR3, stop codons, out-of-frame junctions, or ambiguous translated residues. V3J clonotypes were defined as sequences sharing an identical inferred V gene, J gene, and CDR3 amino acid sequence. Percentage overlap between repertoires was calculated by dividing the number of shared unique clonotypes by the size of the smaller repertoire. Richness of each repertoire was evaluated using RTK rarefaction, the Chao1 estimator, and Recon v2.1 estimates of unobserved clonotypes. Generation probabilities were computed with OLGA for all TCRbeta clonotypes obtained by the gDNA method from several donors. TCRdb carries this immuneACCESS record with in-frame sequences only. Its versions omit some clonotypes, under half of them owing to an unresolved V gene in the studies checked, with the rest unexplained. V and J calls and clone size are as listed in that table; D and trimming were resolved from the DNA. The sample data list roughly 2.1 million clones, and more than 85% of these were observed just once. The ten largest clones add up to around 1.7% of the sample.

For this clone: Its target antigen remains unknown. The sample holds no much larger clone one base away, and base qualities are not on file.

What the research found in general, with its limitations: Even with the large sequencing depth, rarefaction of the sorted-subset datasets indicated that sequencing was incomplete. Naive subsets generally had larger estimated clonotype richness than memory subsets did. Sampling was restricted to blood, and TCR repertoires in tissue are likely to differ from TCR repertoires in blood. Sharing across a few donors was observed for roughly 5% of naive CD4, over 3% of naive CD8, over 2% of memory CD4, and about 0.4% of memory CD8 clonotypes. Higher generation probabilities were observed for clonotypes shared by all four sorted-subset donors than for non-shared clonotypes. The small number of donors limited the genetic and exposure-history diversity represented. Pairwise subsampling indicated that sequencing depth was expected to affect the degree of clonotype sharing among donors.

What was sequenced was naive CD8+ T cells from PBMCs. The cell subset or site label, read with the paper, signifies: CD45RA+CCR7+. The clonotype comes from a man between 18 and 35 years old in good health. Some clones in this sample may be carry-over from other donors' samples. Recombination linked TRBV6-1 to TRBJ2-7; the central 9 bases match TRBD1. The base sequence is TGTGCCAGCAGTGACGCCGGGACAGGGCCCTACGAGCAGTACTTC. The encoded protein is CASSDAGTGPYEQYF.